A selection of T cell receptor beta chains follows, all from one sample in a study of T cell changes during pregnancy in multiple sclerosis. The repertoire was sequenced with immunoSEQ multiplex PCR; TCRdb's copy has only in-frame clones and lacks some. This table has 30,000 to 35,000 clones, about nine tenths appearing once. Material: CD8+ T cells from peripheral blood mononuclear cells, obtained before pregnancy. These receptors came from a female donor with multiple sclerosis, enrolled in a pregnancy study. CDR3s include the opening cysteine and the closing phenylalanine or tryptophan. A D gene is named only where the DNA matches it firmly. Rows may omit the clone size; those that give it use once, few, many or a size class.

D gene,clone size,V gene,J gene,CDR3 DNA,CDR3 protein
-,-,TRBV25-1,TRBJ1-1,TGTGCCAGCAGTGAGGAGGGCACTGAAGCTTTCTTT,CASSEEGTEAFF
-,-,TRBV9,TRBJ2-1,TGTGCCAGCAGCGAGGGGGGGAGCTACAATGAGCAGTTCTTC,CASSEGGSYNEQFF
-,-,TRBV7-9,TRBJ1-2,TGTGCCAGCAGCTTAGGGGGAGGAGGCTATGGCTACACCTTC,CASSLGGGGYGYTF
-,-,TRBV7-2,TRBJ2-7,TGTGCCAGCAGCCAACGGACAGTCCCCTACGAGCAGTACTTC,CASSQRTVPYEQYF
TRBD1,-,TRBV6-4,TRBJ2-7,TGTGCCAGCAGGACAGGGGGCGCTTCCTACGAGCAGTACTTC,CASRTGGASYEQYF
TRBD2,-,TRBV7-7,TRBJ2-7,TGTGCCAGCAGCTTGGTGATTGATGGGGGGGACGAGCAGTACTTC,CASSLVIDGGDEQYF
TRBD1,-,TRBV4-2,TRBJ2-7,TGTGCCAGCAGCCCCTGGACAGGGCCCTACGAGCAGTACTTC,CASSPWTGPYEQYF
-,-,TRBV28,TRBJ1-1,TGTGCCAGCAGTTTTCTAAAACGAGGGAACACTGAAGCTTTCTTT,CASSFLKRGNTEAFF
-,-,TRBV9,TRBJ2-1,TGTGCCAGCAGCGGCAGCTCCTACAATGAGCAGTTCTTC,CASSGSSYNEQFF
-,-,TRBV5-4,TRBJ1-5,TGTGCCAGCAGCTTGGGTCGGGATCAGCCCCAGCATTTT,CASSLGRDQPQHF
TRBD1,-,TRBV5-1,TRBJ2-1,TGCGCCAGCAGTTCAACCGGGACAGTGTACAATGAGCAGTTCTTC,CASSSTGTVYNEQFF
-,once,TRBV13,TRBJ2-7,TGTGCCAGCAGCCCCGAAACATCCTACGAGCAGTACTTC,CASSPETSYEQYF
-,-,TRBV6-1,TRBJ1-2,TGTGCCAGCAGTGCAACTAACGGGCCCAGGGGTCGGGGCTACACCTTC,CASSATNGPRGRGYTF
-,-,TRBV13,TRBJ1-3,TGTGCCAGCAGCTTATATCTTTCTGGAAACACCATATATTTT,CASSLYLSGNTIYF
-,-,TRBV6-1,TRBJ1-1,TGTGCCAGCAGTGAACTAACCTACAGGACCATGAACACTGAAGCTTTCTTT,CASSELTYRTMNTEAFF
TRBD1,-,TRBV5-1,TRBJ2-7,TGCGCCAGCAGCTTAGTCAGGGGGCGCCCTCTGTACTTC,CASSLVRGRPLYF
-,-,TRBV6-5,TRBJ1-2,TGTGCCAGCAGTTACTCGGGCGGGGAGGACTATGGCTACACCTTC,CASSYSGGEDYGYTF
-,few,TRBV19,TRBJ2-7,TGTGCCAGTAGTACCCGGGACACAGCCTACGAGCAGTACTTC,CASSTRDTAYEQYF
TRBD1,-,TRBV2,TRBJ1-5,TGTGCCAGCACCTGGACAGGGGGCTTTAGCAATCAGCCCCAGCATTTT,CASTWTGGFSNQPQHF
TRBD1,-,TRBV5-1,TRBJ2-7,TGCGCCAGCAGCCTGGCCACAGGGGGCTACGAGCAGTACTTC,CASSLATGGYEQYF
TRBD1,-,TRBV18,TRBJ2-3,TGTGCCAGCTCACCCTCACAACTGACAGGGGGCGTGGATACGCAGTATTTT,CASSPSQLTGGVDTQYF
-,-,TRBV29-1,TRBJ2-1,TGCAGCGTTGAACAAGGGGCGTTGGGCCAACTGCGAAATGAGCAGTTCTTC,CSVEQGALGQLRNEQFF
TRBD1,-,TRBV2,TRBJ1-1,TGTGCCAGCAGTGGGACAGGGCGGAAAATGAACACTGAAGCTTTCTTT,CASSGTGRKMNTEAFF
-,-,TRBV19,TRBJ2-7,TGTGCCAGTAGCTACAGGGAAGGCGAGCAGTACTTC,CASSYREGEQYF
-,-,TRBV27,TRBJ1-1,TGTGCCAGCAGTTTTGGACAGAACACTGAAGCTTTCTTT,CASSFGQNTEAFF
-,-,TRBV28,TRBJ2-7,TGTGCCAGCAGTCTCAACAAGTACGAGCAGTACTTC,CASSLNKYEQYF
TRBD1,-,TRBV9,TRBJ2-7,TGTGCCAGCAGCGTAGCAGGGACAGGGGGTGGCGAGCAGTACTTC,CASSVAGTGGGEQYF
-,-,TRBV9,TRBJ1-1,TGTGCCAGCAGCGTATACCCAGGCCATATGAACACTGAAGCTTTCTTT,CASSVYPGHMNTEAFF
-,-,TRBV28,TRBJ1-2,TGTGCCAGCAGTTTCACACGGCAGGGTGAAGGCTACACCTTC,CASSFTRQGEGYTF
TRBD2,-,TRBV19,TRBJ2-5,TGTGCCAGTAGTATGGGGAGCGGGAGGACCCAAGAGACCCAGTACTTC,CASSMGSGRTQETQYF
TRBD2,-,TRBV4-1,TRBJ2-1,TGCGCCAGCAGCCAAGCCGGGACTAGCGGGGTTAGCTCCTACAATGAGCAGTTCTTC,CASSQAGTSGVSSYNEQFF
-,once,TRBV9,TRBJ2-1,TGTGCCAGCACCCCCAGCGCCCCCAATGAGCAGTTCTTC,CASTPSAPNEQFF
-,few,TRBV19,TRBJ1-5,TGTGCCAGTAGTAGACGGGACACTGATGGCAATCAGCCCCAGCATTTT,CASSRRDTDGNQPQHF
-,-,TRBV7-9,TRBJ2-7,TGTGCCAGCAGCTCTTCCAATCTCGGCGGGGTTTGGTCCTACGAGCAGTACTTC,CASSSSNLGGVWSYEQYF